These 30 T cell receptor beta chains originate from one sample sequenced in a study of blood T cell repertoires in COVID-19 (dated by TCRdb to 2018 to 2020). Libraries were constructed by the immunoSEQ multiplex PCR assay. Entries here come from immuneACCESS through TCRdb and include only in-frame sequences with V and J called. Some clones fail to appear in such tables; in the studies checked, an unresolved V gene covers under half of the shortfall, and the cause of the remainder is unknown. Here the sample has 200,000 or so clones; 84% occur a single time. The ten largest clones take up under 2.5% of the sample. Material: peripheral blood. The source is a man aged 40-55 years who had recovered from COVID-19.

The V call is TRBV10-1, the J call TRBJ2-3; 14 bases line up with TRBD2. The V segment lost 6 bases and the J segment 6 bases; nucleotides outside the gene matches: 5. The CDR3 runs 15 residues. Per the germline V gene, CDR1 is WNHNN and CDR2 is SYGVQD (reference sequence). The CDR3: CASSLTSGGADTQYF. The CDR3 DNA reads TGCGCCAGCAGCCTGACTAGCGGGGGGGCCGATACGCAGTATTTT.

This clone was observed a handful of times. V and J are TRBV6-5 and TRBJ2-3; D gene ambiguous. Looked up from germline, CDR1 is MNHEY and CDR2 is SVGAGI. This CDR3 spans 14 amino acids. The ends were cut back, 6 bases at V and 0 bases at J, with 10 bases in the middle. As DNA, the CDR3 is TGTGCCAGCAGGCACAGAACTAGCACAGATACGCAGTATTTT. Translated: CASRHRTSTDTQYF.

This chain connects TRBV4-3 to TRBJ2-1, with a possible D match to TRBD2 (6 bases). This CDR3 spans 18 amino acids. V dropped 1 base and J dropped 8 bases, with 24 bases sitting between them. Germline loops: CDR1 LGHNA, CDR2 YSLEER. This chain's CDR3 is CASSQVFLDYLGGDEQFF. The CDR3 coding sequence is TGCGCCAGCAGCCAAGTTTTTCTCGACTACCTGGGCGGGGATGAGCAGTTCTTC.

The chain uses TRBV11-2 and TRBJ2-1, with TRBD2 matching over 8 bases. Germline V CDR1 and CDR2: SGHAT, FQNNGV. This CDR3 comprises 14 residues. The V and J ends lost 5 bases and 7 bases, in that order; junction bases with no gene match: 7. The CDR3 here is CASSHGRALNEQFF. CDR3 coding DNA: TGTGCCAGCAGCCACGGGAGGGCCCTGAATGAGCAGTTCTTC.

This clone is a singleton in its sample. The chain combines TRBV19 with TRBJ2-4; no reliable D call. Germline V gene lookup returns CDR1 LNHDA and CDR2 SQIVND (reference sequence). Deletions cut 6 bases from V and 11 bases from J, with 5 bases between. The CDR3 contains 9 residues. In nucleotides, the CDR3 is TGTGCCAGTAGACATCTTCAGTACTTC. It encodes CASRHLQYF.

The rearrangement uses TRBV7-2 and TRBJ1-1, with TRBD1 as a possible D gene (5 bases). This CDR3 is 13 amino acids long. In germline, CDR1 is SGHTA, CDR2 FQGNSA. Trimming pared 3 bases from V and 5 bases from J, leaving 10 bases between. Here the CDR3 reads CASSFGGGTEAFF. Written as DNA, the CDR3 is TGTGCCAGCAGCTTCGGGGGTGGGACTGAAGCTTTCTTT. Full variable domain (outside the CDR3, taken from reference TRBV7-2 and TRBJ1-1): GAGVSQSPSNKVTEKGKDVELRCDPISGHTALYWYRQSLGQGLEFLIYFQGNSAPDKSGLPSDRFSAERTGGSVSTLTIQRTQQEDSAVYLCASSFGGGTEAFFGQGTRLTVV.

The CDR3 is CASSLSGAPYEQYF. The CDR3, as DNA: TGTGCCAGCAGTCTTTCGGGAGCGCCCTACGAGCAGTACTTC. The chain carries TRBV27 and TRBJ2-7; a weak D match, TRBD2 (6 bases). The germline V gene encodes CDR1 MNHEY and CDR2 SMNVEV (reference sequence). V was trimmed by 5 bases and J by 2 bases, leaving 13 bases between them. The CDR3 is made up of 14 amino acids.

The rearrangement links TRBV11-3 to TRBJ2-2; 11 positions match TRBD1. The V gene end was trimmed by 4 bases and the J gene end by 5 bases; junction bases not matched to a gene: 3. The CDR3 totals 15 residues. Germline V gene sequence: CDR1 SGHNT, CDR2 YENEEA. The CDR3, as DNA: TGTGCCAGCAGCTCGGGACAGGGGGGAACCGGGGAGCTGTTTTTT. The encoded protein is CASSSGQGGTGELFF. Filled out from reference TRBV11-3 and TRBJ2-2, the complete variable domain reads EAGVVQSPRYKIIEKKQPVAFWCNPISGHNTLYWYLQNLGQGPELLIRYENEEAVDDSQLPKDRFSAERLKGVDSTLKIQPAELGDSAVYLCASSSGQGGTGELFFGEGSRLTVL.

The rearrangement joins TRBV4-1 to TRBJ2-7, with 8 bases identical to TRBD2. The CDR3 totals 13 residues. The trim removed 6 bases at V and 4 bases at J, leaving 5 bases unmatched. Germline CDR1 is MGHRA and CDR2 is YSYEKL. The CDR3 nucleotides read TGCGCCAGCAGTATACTAGCGGATTACGAGCAGTACTTC. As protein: CASSILADYEQYF.

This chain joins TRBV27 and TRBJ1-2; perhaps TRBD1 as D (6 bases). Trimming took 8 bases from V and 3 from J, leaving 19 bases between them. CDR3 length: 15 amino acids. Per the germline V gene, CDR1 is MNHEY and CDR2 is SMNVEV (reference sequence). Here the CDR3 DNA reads TGTGCCAGCCTTGGCTGGGCCCAGGGGTACTATGGCTACACCTTC. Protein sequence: CASLGWAQGYYGYTF.

The CDR3 DNA follows: TGTGCCAGTAGTACCCGAAAGACAGGGCCATACGAGCAGTACTTC. Translation: CASSTRKTGPYEQYF. The rearrangement joins TRBV19 to TRBJ2-7; 7 bases align to TRBD1. This CDR3 comprises 15 residues. V lost 4 bases to trimming and J lost 4 bases; unmatched junction nucleotides: 10. CDR1 and CDR2 from the germline V gene are LNHDA and SQIVND (reference sequence).

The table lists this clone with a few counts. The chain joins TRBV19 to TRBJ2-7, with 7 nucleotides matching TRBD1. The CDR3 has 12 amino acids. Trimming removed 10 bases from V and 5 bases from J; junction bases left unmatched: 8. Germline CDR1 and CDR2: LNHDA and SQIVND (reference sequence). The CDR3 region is CATVDRAHEQYF. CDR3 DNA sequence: TGTGCCACTGTTGACAGGGCCCACGAGCAGTACTTC.

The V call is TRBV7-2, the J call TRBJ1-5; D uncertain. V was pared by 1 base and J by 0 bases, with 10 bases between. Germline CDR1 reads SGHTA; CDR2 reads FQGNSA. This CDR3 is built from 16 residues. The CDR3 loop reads CASSLGALYSNQPQHF. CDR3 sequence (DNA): TGTGCCAGCAGCTTAGGGGCCCTTTATAGCAATCAGCCCCAGCATTTT.

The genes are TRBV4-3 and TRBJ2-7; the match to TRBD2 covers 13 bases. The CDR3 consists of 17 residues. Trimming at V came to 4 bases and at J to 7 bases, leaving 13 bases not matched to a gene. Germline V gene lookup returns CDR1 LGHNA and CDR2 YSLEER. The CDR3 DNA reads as TGCGCCAGCAGCCGTCTAACTAGCGGGAGGGCCGCGGGTGAGCAGTACTTC. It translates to CASSRLTSGRAAGEQYF.

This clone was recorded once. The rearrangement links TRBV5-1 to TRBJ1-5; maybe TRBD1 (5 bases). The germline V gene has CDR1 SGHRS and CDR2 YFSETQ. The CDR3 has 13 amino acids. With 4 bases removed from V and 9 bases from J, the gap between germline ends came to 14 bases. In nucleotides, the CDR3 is TGCGCCAGCAGCATGGGGCCCCAGGCGCCCCAGCATTTT. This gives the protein CASSMGPQAPQHF.

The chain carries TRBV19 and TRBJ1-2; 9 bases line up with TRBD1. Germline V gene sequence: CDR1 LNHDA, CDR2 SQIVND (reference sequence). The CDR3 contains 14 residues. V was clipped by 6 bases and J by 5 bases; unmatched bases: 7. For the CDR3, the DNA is TGTGCCAGTAGCAGACAGGGGGAGGATTATGGCTACACCTTC. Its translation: CASSRQGEDYGYTF.

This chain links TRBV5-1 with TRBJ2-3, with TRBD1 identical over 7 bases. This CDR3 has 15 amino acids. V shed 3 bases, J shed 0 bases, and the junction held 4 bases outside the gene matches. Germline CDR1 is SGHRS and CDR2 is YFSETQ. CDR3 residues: CASSWDSSSTDTQYF. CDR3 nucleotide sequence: TGCGCCAGCAGCTGGGACAGTTCTAGCACAGATACGCAGTATTTT.

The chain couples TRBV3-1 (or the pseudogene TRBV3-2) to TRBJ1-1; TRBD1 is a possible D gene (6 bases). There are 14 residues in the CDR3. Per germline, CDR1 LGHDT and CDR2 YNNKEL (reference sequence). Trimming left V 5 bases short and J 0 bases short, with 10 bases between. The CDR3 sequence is CASSERTVNTEAFF. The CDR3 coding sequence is TGTGCCAGCAGCGAGCGGACAGTGAACACTGAAGCTTTCTTT.

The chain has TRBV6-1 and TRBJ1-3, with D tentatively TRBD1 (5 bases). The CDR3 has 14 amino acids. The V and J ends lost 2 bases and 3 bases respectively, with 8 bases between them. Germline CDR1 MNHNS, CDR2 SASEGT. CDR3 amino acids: CASSERGFGNTIYF. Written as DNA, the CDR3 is TGTGCCAGCAGTGAAAGGGGTTTTGGAAACACCATATATTTT.

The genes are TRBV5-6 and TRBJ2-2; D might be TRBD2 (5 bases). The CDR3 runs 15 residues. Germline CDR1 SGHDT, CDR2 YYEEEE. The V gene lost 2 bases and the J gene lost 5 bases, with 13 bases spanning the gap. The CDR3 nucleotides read TGTGCCAGCAGCTTAATTCCGGGGTCGACCGGGGAGCTGTTTTTT. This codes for CASSLIPGSTGELFF.

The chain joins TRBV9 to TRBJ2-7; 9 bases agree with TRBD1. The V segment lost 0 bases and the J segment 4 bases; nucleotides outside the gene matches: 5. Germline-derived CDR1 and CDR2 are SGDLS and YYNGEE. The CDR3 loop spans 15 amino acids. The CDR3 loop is CASSVGGDRVYEQYF. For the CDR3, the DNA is TGTGCCAGCAGCGTAGGCGGGGACAGGGTGTACGAGCAGTACTTC.

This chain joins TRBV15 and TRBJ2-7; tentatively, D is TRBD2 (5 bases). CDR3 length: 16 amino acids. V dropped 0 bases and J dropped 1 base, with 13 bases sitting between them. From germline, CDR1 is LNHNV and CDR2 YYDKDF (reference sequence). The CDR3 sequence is CATSRDPTGLSYEQYF. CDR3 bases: TGTGCCACCAGCAGAGATCCGACGGGATTATCCTACGAGCAGTACTTC.

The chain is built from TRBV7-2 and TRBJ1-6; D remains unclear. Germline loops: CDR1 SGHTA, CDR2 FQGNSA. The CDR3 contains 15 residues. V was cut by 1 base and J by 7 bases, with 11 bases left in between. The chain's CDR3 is CASSLVRVWNSPLHF. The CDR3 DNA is TGTGCCAGCAGCTTAGTGAGGGTCTGGAATTCACCCCTCCACTTT.

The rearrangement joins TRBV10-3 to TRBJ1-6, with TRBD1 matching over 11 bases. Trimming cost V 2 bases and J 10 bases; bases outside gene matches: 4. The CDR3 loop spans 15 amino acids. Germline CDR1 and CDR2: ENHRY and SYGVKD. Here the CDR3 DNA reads TGTGCCATCAGTGAGCCGGACAGGGGGCGGTCACCCCTCCACTTT. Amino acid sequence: CAISEPDRGRSPLHF.

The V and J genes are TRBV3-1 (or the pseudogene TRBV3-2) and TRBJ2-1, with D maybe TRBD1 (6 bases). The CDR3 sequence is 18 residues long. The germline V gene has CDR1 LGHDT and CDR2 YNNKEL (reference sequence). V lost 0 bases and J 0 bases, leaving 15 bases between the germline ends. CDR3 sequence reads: CASSQDLIRGSSYNEQFF. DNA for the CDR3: TGTGCCAGCAGCCAAGACCTCATCAGGGGCAGCTCCTACAATGAGCAGTTCTTC.

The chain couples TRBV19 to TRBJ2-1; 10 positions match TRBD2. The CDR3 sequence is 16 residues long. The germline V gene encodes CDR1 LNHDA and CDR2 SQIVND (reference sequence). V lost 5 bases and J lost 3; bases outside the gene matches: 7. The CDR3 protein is CASSVGLADYYNEQFF. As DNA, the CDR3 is TGTGCCAGTAGTGTAGGACTAGCGGACTACTACAATGAGCAGTTCTTC.

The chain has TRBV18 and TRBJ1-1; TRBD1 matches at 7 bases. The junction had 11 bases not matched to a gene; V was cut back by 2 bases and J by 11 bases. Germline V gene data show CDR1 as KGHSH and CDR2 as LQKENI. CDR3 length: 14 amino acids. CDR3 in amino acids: CASSPDRDGVRAFF. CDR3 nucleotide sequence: TGTGCCAGCTCACCAGACAGGGACGGGGTTCGGGCTTTCTTT.

CDR3 coding DNA: TGTGCCAGCAGCTGGCAGGCCTCAAATCAGCCCCAGCATTTT. Its translation is CASSWQASNQPQHF. The rearrangement links TRBV5-8 to TRBJ1-5; no clear D. The V gene lost 3 bases and the J gene lost 4 bases, with 11 bases spanning the gap. This CDR3 comprises 14 residues. The germline gives CDR1 SGHTS, CDR2 YDEGEE.

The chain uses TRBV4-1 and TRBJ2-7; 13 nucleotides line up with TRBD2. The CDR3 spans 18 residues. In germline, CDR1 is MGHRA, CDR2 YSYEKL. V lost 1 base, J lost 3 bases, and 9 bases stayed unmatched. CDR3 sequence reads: CASSQGLAGGSTFYEQYF. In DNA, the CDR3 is TGCGCCAGCAGCCAAGGACTAGCGGGAGGTTCGACCTTCTACGAGCAGTACTTC.

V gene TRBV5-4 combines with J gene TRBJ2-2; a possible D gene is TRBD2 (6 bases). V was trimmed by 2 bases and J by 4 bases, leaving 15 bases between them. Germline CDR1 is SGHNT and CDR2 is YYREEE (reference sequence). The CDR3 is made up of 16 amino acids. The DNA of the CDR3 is TGTGCCAGCAGCTTCGCCCGGGGAGGAGGCACCGGGGAGCTGTTTTTT. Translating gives CASSFARGGGTGELFF.